A single sample is the source of the 14 T cell receptor beta chains below, sequenced in a study of metastatic and nonmetastatic thyroid tumors. TCRdb re-analyzed the PCR reads through MiXCR. This sample has about 21,000 clones, with approximately 28% found just once. Ahead of thyroid surgery, no patient had received treatment of any kind. The sample was tumor tissue. All receptors derive from a male donor with papillary thyroid cancer or a benign thyroid nodule (not recorded which). Some clones in this sample may be carry-over from other donors' samples.

This chain joins TRBV6-1 and TRBJ2-2; D not resolved. Per the germline V gene, CDR1 is MNHNS and CDR2 is SASEGT. The CDR3 contains 13 residues. V was pared by 3 bases and J by 4 bases, with 6 bases between. The CDR3 DNA reads as TGTGCCAGCAGTGACTCGGCCACCGGGGAGCTGTTTTTT. It is translated as CASSDSATGELFF.

The V and J genes are TRBV5-6 and TRBJ2-7, with 8 bases aligning to TRBD1. The germline V gene has CDR1 SGHDT and CDR2 YYEEEE. Trimming took 0 bases from V and 4 from J; bases not matched to a gene: 12. This CDR3 has 17 amino acids. CDR3 amino acids: CASSLERSDRAVYEQYF. The CDR3 nucleotides are TGTGCCAGCAGCTTGGAACGTTCGGACAGGGCCGTATACGAGCAGTACTTC.

This clone was detected many times. This rearrangement joins TRBV7-3 to TRBJ2-3; maybe TRBD2 (6 bases). The CDR3 is 15 residues long. Germline assignment: CDR1 SGHTA and CDR2 FQGTGA. The V gene lost 5 bases and the J gene lost 5 bases, with 17 bases spanning the gap. The DNA of the CDR3 is TGTGCCAGCAGCCTCCCGGGGAGGCAAGTAGATACGCAGTATTTT. Its protein is CASSLPGRQVDTQYF.

There are many counts of this clone. This chain links TRBV6-1 with TRBJ2-3, with TRBD2 matching over 12 bases. The CDR3 is 15 amino acids. The V gene's germline CDR1 is MNHNS and CDR2 SASEGT. V trimming: 5 bases; J trimming: 5 bases; junction bases outside the gene matches: 5. CDR3 DNA: TGTGCCAGCAGTCCCCTAGCGGGGGGGCGAGATACGCAGTATTTT. Translated: CASSPLAGGRDTQYF.

By its share, this clone is medium-sized (0.01 to 0.1%). The same CDR3 also results from other DNA sequences found in this sample. The chain combines TRBV6-1 with TRBJ2-7, with D possibly TRBD2 on 5 matching bases. CDR1 MNHNS and CDR2 SASEGT come from the germline V gene. Deletions cut 11 bases from V and 4 bases from J, with 18 bases between. There are 13 residues in the CDR3. DNA for the CDR3: TGTGCCCTCGAAGACGAGGGTAGGTACGAGCAGTACTTC. Translation gives CALEDEGRYEQYF.

The chain couples TRBV27 to TRBJ2-1, with 9 nucleotides matching TRBD2. This CDR3 contains 18 residues. V lost 0 bases to trimming and J lost 0 bases; unmatched junction nucleotides: 6. Germline CDR1 reads MNHEY; CDR2 reads SMNVEV (reference sequence). The CDR3 protein is CASSLSHLAGPSYNEQFF. CDR3 coding DNA: TGTGCCAGCAGTTTATCCCATCTAGCGGGACCCTCCTACAATGAGCAGTTCTTC.

The genes are TRBV5-1 and TRBJ1-1; D perhaps matches TRBD1 (6 bases). Germline V gives CDR1 SGHRS, CDR2 YFSETQ. With 4 bases removed from V and 0 bases from J, the gap between germline ends came to 10 bases. The CDR3 contains 14 residues. CDR3 bases: TGCGCCAGCAGCCCAGGGGTGATGAACACTGAAGCTTTCTTT. It yields the protein CASSPGVMNTEAFF. Complete variable domain (other parts from reference TRBV5-1 and TRBJ1-1): KAGVTQTPRYLIKTRGQQVTLSCSPISGHRSVSWYQQTPGQGLQFLFEYFSETQRNKGNFPGRFSGRQFSNSRSEMNVSTLELGDSALYLCASSPGVMNTEAFFGQGTRLTVV.

This clone was counted between two and nine times. The chain joins TRBV6-5 to TRBJ1-5; no definite D call. The germline V gene has CDR1 MNHEY and CDR2 SVGAGI. V was shortened by 2 bases and J by 7 bases, with 9 bases between the two germline ends. This CDR3 region has 13 residues. The CDR3 here is CASSYRVGQPQHF. The CDR3 DNA reads TGTGCCAGCAGTTACAGGGTCGGACAGCCCCAGCATTTT.

This chain uses TRBV7-8 with TRBJ2-7; TRBD2 is a possible D gene (7 bases). This CDR3 has 15 residues. From germline, CDR1 is SGHVS and CDR2 FQNEAQ. Deletions cut 1 base from V and 3 bases from J, with 13 bases between. The CDR3 loop is CASSLEARGLYEQYF. For the CDR3, the DNA is TGTGCCAGCAGCTTAGAGGCGCGGGGGCTCTACGAGCAGTACTTC.

This clone was recorded once. The V and J genes are TRBV11-1 and TRBJ1-6; possible D gene TRBD1, 6 bases. Trimming took off 5 bases at V and 0 bases at J, with 14 bases between the two ends. This CDR3 has 17 amino acids. The germline V gene has CDR1 SGHAT and CDR2 FQDESV (reference sequence). The CDR3 nucleotides read TGTGCCAGCAGCGCGCGGACAGCTAGCTCCTATAATTCACCCCTCCACTTT. This translates into CASSARTASSYNSPLHF. The whole variable domain, remainder taken from reference TRBV11-1 and TRBJ1-6, is EAEVAQSPRYKITEKSQAVAFWCDPISGHATLYWYRQILGQGPELLVQFQDESVVDDSQLPKDRFSAERLKGVDSTLKIQPAELGDSAMYLCASSARTASSYNSPLHFGNGTRLTVT.

The V call is TRBV19, the J call TRBJ2-7; D gene uncertain. This CDR3 comprises 12 residues. V was trimmed by 5 bases and J by 6 bases, leaving 11 bases between them. Germline CDR1 LNHDA, CDR2 SQIVND (reference sequence). The CDR3 loop is CASSPDLGEQYF. The CDR3 region has the DNA TGTGCCAGTAGTCCGGACCTTGGCGAGCAGTACTTC.

This sequence joins TRBV5-1 and TRBJ2-7; D is possibly TRBD1 (5 bases). CDR1 is SGHRS, CDR2 YFSETQ, per germline. V was clipped by 4 bases and J by 4 bases, with 21 bases between them. This CDR3 is built from 16 residues. The CDR3 is CASSPSKGSLIYEQYF. DNA for the CDR3: TGCGCCAGCAGCCCATCGAAGGGGTCCCTTATTTACGAGCAGTACTTC.

The CDR3 reads CASSQVPRGRDEQYF. CDR3 DNA sequence: TGCGCCAGCAGCCAAGTTCCTCGCGGGAGGGACGAGCAGTACTTC. The J gene is TRBJ2-7, the V gene TRBV4-1; 9 bases are shared with TRBD2. J gave up 5 bases and V 1 base, and 6 bases lay outside the gene matches. From germline, CDR1 is MGHRA and CDR2 YSYEKL. The CDR3 is 15 residues long.

The chain recombines TRBV2 with TRBJ1-2; unclear D gene. The V end was cut by 5 bases, the J end by 4 bases, with 8 bases between. This CDR3 spans 12 amino acids. Germline V gene lookup returns CDR1 SNHLY and CDR2 FYNNEI. The CDR3 region is CASSYGPYGYTF. CDR3 DNA: TGTGCCAGCAGTTACGGGCCCTATGGCTACACCTTC.